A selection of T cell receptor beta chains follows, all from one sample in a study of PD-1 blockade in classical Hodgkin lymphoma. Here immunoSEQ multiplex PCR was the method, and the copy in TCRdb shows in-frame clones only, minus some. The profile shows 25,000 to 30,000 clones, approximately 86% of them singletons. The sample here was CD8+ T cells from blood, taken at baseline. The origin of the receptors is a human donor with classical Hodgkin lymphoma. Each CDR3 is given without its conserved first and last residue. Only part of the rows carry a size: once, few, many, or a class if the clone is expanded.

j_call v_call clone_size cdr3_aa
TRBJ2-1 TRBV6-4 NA ASSRTSGRLDEQF
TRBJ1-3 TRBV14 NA ASSQDTGSTGNTIY
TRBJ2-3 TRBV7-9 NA ASSYPGTAAGDTQY
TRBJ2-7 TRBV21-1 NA ASSKDSGGEY
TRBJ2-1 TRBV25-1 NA ASSVWDYSMGDEQF
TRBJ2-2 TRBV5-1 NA ASSPVGNTGELF
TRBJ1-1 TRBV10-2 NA ASSVIGPLVVAEAF
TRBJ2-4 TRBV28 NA ASSLRFGREGVGVKNIQY
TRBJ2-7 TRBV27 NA ASSPGLGAYEQY
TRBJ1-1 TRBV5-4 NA ASSLWGASTEAF
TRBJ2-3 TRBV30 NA AWSVGYSGTDTQY
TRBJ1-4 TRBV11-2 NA ASSLLRGPSTNEKLF
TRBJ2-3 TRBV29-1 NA SVEAVTNRPGDTQY
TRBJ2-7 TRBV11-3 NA ASSAGGSYEQY
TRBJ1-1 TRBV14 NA ASSQGPGRGLFNTEAF
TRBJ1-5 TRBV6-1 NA ASSGGYNQPQH
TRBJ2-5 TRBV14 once ASSQDRLAGWGQETQY
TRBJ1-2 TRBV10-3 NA AIRTIQDGYT
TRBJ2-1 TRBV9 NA ASSAKKGSTSKYNEQF
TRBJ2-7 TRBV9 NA ASSVASGNYEQY
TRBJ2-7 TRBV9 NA ASSVGLASSYEQY
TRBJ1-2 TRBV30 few AWNRGLFGYT
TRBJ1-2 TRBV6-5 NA ASSYSPKNYGYT
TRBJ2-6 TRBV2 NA ASIAGANVLT
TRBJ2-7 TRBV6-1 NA ASREARTGSEQY
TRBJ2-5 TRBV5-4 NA ASSEKGLAGWGETQY
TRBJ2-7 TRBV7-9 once ASSLAGYTYEQY
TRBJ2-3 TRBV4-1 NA ASSQDVGVEGTDTQY
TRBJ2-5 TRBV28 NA ASSPGTGEEETQY
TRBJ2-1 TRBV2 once ASSSGTSSINEQF
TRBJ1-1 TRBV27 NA ASSFTGMNTEAF
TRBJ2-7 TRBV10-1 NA ASSEGQTYEQY
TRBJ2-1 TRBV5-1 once ASSRGGIVAYNEQF
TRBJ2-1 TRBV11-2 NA ASSPLAEGTNEQF
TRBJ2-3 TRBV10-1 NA ASSDNIRAYTDTQY
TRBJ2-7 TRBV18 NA ASSPEDSYEQY
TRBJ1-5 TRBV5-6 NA ASSDRYSNQPQH
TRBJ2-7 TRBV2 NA ASSPAGQGIFYEQY
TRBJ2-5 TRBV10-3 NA AISESGSSGGIQETQY
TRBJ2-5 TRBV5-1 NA ASSLDRGRKETQY
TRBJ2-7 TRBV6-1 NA ASSLGQAY
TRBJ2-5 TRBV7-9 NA ASSSTTGWGKETQY
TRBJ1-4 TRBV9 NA ASSVSGAAEKLF
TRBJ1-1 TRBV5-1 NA ASSRRTVIYSGDGNTEAF
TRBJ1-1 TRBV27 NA ASSFFVTSEAF
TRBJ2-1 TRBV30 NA AWTAGVAEYNEQF
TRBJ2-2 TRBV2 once ASGRVVEGLF
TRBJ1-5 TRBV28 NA ASSLKRSHSNQPQH